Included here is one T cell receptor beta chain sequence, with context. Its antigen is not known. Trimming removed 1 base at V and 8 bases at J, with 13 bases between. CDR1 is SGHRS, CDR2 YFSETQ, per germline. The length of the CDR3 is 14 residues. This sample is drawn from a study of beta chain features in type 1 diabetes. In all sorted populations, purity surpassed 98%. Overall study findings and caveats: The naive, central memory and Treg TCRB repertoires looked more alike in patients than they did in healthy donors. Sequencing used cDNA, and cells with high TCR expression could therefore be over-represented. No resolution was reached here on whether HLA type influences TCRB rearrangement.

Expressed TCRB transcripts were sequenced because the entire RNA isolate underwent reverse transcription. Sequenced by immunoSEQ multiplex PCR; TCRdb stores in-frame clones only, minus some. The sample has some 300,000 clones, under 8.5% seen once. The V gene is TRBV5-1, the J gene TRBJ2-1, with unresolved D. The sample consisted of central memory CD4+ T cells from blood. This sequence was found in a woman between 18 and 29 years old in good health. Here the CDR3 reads CASSLLGSADEQFF. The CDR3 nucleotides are TGCGCCAGCAGCTTGTTGGGGTCGGCCGATGAGCAGTTCTTC.